This T cell receptor beta chain was sequenced during a study of identical twins. Findings and limits, study-wide: Insertions were reduced in abundant cord blood beta clonotypes but not in memory repertoires. The same donors were not followed; conclusions instead depended on cross-sectional statistical analysis. Beta out-of-frame sequences showed weaker excess sharing between twins. The authors noted that invariant MAIT and iNKT cells could partly confound zero-insertion analyses.

Via MiXCR, TCRdb re-called the 5' RACE reads, giving one row per CDR3 protein. The sample lists 1.5 million to 2 million distinct CDR3 sequences, 32% occurring once. This clonotype was detected only a few times. Its antigen is unidentified. Sequencing input: cord blood. The sequence derives from a newborn girl in good health.

CDR3 loop: CASSSTGTLGDYEQYF. CDR3 DNA sequence: TGTGCCAGCAGTTCCACCGGGACCTTAGGAGACTACGAGCAGTACTTC. The chain couples TRBV28 to TRBJ2-7, with D possibly called TRBD1 or TRBD2 (5 bases each). The CDR3 totals 16 residues. V lost 4 bases to trimming and J lost 3 bases, with 19 bases between them. The V gene's germline CDR1 is MDHEN and CDR2 SYDVKM. The full variable domain, in which reference TRBV28 and TRBJ2-7 provide the parts outside the CDR3, is DVKVTQSSRYLVKRTGEKVFLECVQDMDHENMFWYRQDPGLGLRLIYFSYDVKMKEKGDIPEGYSVSREKKERFSLILESASTNQTSMYLCASSSTGTLGDYEQYFGPGTRLTVT.